These 24 T cell receptor beta chains were all obtained from the same sample, sequenced in a study of T cell responses to AZD1222 COVID-19 vaccine (dated by TCRdb to 2020 to 2022). Read against the paper, the sample's time point label means: baseline before first vaccination. Libraries were prepared through the immunoSEQ multiplex PCR assay. Sourced from immuneACCESS, this table was stored by TCRdb with only in-frame sequences that have V and J called. A share of the clones is absent; for the studies checked, an unresolved V gene accounts for under half, and the remainder has no known explanation. The sample table holds about 110,000 clones, of which approximately 91% were seen once. Together, the top ten hold roughly 18% of the sample. Sequenced material: peripheral blood, taken on day 0 of AZD1222 vaccination. These TCRs come from an adult in good health.

This chain connects TRBV19 to TRBJ2-3; a weak D match, TRBD1 (7 bases). CDR1 is LNHDA, CDR2 SQIVND, per germline (reference sequence). This CDR3 comprises 15 residues. The V end lost 4 bases, the J end lost 7 bases, and 18 bases lay between the germline ends. The CDR3 protein is CASSRGDSEHHTQYF. For the CDR3, the DNA is TGTGCCAGTAGTAGGGGGGACAGTGAACACCATACGCAGTATTTT. The complete variable domain, with remaining parts taken from reference TRBV19 and TRBJ2-3, reads DGGITQSPKYLFRKEGQNVTLSCEQNLNHDAMYWYRQDPGQGLRLIYYSQIVNDFQKGDIAEGYSVSREKKESFPLTVTSAQKNPTAFYLCASSRGDSEHHTQYFGPGTRLTVL.

J is TRBJ2-2 and V is TRBV9; 7 bases are shared with TRBD1. The CDR3 has 16 amino acids. Germline V gives CDR1 SGDLS, CDR2 YYNGEE. V was clipped by 5 bases and J by 2 bases; unmatched bases: 9. The CDR3 nucleotides read TGTGCCAGCAGACGGCGGCAGGGGGAAAACACCGGGGAGCTGTTTTTT. It codes for CASRRRQGENTGELFF.

The V and J genes are TRBV10-2 and TRBJ1-2; D unresolved. Germline CDR1 reads WSHSY; CDR2 reads SAAADI. The CDR3 has 14 amino acids. The V end lost 5 bases, the J end lost 6 bases, and 16 bases lay between the germline ends. The CDR3, as DNA: TGCGCCAGCAGTTCCCCCGACCGCAAGGATGGCTACACCTTC. Translating gives CASSSPDRKDGYTF.

V gene TRBV2 combines with J gene TRBJ2-5; 8 bases are a match to TRBD2. The ends lost 6 bases at V and 5 bases at J; junction bases unmatched: 5. This CDR3 is built from 13 residues. The germline V gene has CDR1 SNHLY and CDR2 FYNNEI. CDR3 sequence reads: CASSRGGSETQYF. CDR3 DNA sequence: TGTGCCAGCAGCCGGGGGGGCTCCGAGACCCAGTACTTC.

As to this clone: One end of the junction does not line up with germline, which may come from a read error. The chain carries TRBV7-8 and TRBJ2-2, with 7 bases aligning to TRBD2. This CDR3 comprises 10 residues. Germline V gene data show CDR1 as SGHVS and CDR2 as FQNEAQ. Written as DNA, the CDR3 is TGTGCCAGCAGCCGCGGGGGGCTGTTTTTT. Translated, it gives CASSRGGLFF.

The chain recombines TRBV19 with TRBJ1-5; 10 nucleotides match TRBD1. Germline V gene lookup returns CDR1 LNHDA and CDR2 SQIVND (reference sequence). V lost 0 bases to trimming and J lost 9 bases; unmatched junction nucleotides: 14. The CDR3 has 18 amino acids. The CDR3 here is CASSIDLWRDRGVMPQHF. In DNA form, the CDR3 reads TGTGCCAGTAGTATAGATCTATGGAGGGACAGGGGAGTGATGCCCCAGCATTTT.

The sample holds a few counts of this clone. The chain combines TRBV3-1 (or the pseudogene TRBV3-2) with TRBJ2-1; D assignment may be TRBD1 or TRBD2 (5 bases each). Deletions cut 3 bases from V and 3 bases from J, with 15 bases between. The CDR3 is 16 residues long. Germline CDR1 LGHDT, CDR2 YNNKEL (reference sequence). The CDR3 DNA follows: TGTGCCAGCAGCCATCCGGGACCCTATCTCTACAATGAGCAGTTCTTC. Translating it yields CASSHPGPYLYNEQFF.

The genes are TRBV20-1 and TRBJ2-7; possibly TRBD1 for D (5 bases). Germline V gene sequence: CDR1 DFQATT, CDR2 SNEGSKA (reference sequence). Trimming shortened V by 3 bases and J by 7 bases, and 10 bases separated the two germline ends. This CDR3 region has 11 residues. The CDR3 here is CSASIGDEQYF. The CDR3 coding sequence is TGCAGTGCTAGCATAGGGGATGAGCAGTACTTC.

The rearrangement links TRBV4-1 to TRBJ1-1, with TRBD1 as a possible D gene (5 bases). This CDR3 is 15 amino acids long. V dropped 4 bases and J dropped 1 base, with 13 bases sitting between them. The germline V gene has CDR1 MGHRA and CDR2 YSYEKL. The CDR3 is CASSPEAGPNTEAFF. The CDR3 nucleotides read TGCGCCAGCAGCCCAGAAGCGGGACCGAACACTGAAGCTTTCTTT.

The chain is built from TRBV7-8 and TRBJ2-7, with a tentative D call TRBD1 (6 bases). The germline V gene has CDR1 SGHVS and CDR2 FQNEAQ. V dropped 3 bases and J dropped 5 bases, with 11 bases sitting between them. This CDR3 comprises 13 residues. CDR3 in DNA: TGTGCCAGCAGCTTCGACAGGACCCACGAGCAGTACGTC. This translates into CASSFDRTHEQYV.

The rearrangement joins TRBV27 to TRBJ2-1; no definite D call. The CDR3 has 13 amino acids. V lost 2 bases to trimming and J lost 4 bases, with 6 bases between them. Germline V gives CDR1 MNHEY, CDR2 SMNVEV (reference sequence). The CDR3 loop is CASSLGIYNEQFF. The DNA of the CDR3 is TGTGCCAGCAGTTTAGGAATTTACAATGAGCAGTTCTTC.

This clone was seen more than once but under ten times. The chain joins TRBV7-9 to TRBJ1-4; unclear D gene. The CDR3 extends over 15 amino acids. Germline V gene sequence: CDR1 SEHNR, CDR2 FQNEAQ (reference sequence). Between the trimmed V and J ends, which lost 1 base and 0 bases, there was a span of 6 bases. Here the CDR3 reads CASSLVRATNEKLFF. DNA of the CDR3: TGTGCCAGCAGCTTAGTCCGTGCAACTAATGAAAAACTGTTTTTT.

As DNA, the CDR3 is TGTGCCAGCACCGCCCTTGGGTTGGGTAGCAGTATGAACACTGAAGCTTTCTTT. Translation gives CASTALGLGSSMNTEAFF. This chain uses TRBV27 with TRBJ1-1; D unclear. V lost 7 bases and J lost 0, with 24 bases in between. Germline V gene lookup returns CDR1 MNHEY and CDR2 SMNVEV (reference sequence). This CDR3 is 18 amino acids long.

The chain carries TRBV7-3 and TRBJ2-2; 10 bases agree with TRBD2. Germline V gene data show CDR1 as SGHTA and CDR2 as FQGTGA. V lost 2 bases, J lost 0 bases, and 6 bases stayed unmatched. This CDR3 is built from 18 residues. CDR3 loop: CASSLYPSGGANTGELFF. CDR3 nucleotides: TGTGCCAGCAGCTTATACCCTAGCGGGGGCGCGAACACCGGGGAGCTGTTTTTT.

This clone was counted a few times. The V and J genes are TRBV10-2 and TRBJ1-1; D gene unclear. Germline V gene lookup returns CDR1 WSHSY and CDR2 SAAADI. V lost 3 bases, J lost 4 bases, and 9 bases lay in between. The CDR3 has 13 residues. This chain's CDR3 is CASSERGITEAFF. The CDR3 DNA reads as TGCGCCAGCAGTGAACGGGGAATCACTGAAGCTTTCTTT.

The chain combines TRBV12-3 or TRBV12-4 with TRBJ2-3; D not certain. Trimming shortened V by 6 bases and J by 9 bases, and 10 bases separated the two germline ends. The CDR3 is 11 residues long. CDR3 in DNA: TGTGCCAGCAGCTCCCCCCCCACGCAGTATTTT. Translated: CASSSPPTQYF.

The rearrangement links TRBV6-2 or TRBV6-3 to TRBJ1-2; the match to TRBD1 covers 7 bases. J gave up 4 bases and V 4 bases, and 9 bases lay outside the gene matches. The CDR3 has 15 amino acids. CDR1 and CDR2 (germline): MNHEY, SVGEGT. The CDR3 DNA follows: TGTGCCAGCAGTTCTATTAGGGGGCCTGGCTATGGCTACACCTTC. As protein: CASSSIRGPGYGYTF.

This sequence joins TRBV9 and TRBJ1-2, with 10 bases identical to TRBD1. J gave up 4 bases and V 3 bases, and 6 bases lay outside the gene matches. Germline V lookup: CDR1 SGDLS, CDR2 YYNGEE. The CDR3 has 15 amino acids. The CDR3 nucleotides are TGTGCCAGCAGCGGGGGACAGGGGAAACTCTATGGCTACACCTTC. Translated: CASSGGQGKLYGYTF.

The chain employs TRBV19 and TRBJ1-3, with TRBD1 identical over 7 bases. Germline V gene sequence: CDR1 LNHDA, CDR2 SQIVND (reference sequence). After removal of 1 base from V and 5 bases from J, the junction contained 5 bases not matched to a gene. The CDR3 runs 15 residues. The CDR3 DNA reads TGTGCCAGTAGTATAGCAGGGGACAGAAGAAACACCATATATTTT. Translated, it gives CASSIAGDRRNTIYF.

This clone has more than one count but fewer than ten. This chain joins TRBV19 and TRBJ1-4, with a weak D call TRBD1 (5 bases). CDR1 is LNHDA, CDR2 SQIVND, per germline (reference sequence). CDR3 size: 15 residues. With 3 bases removed from V and 0 bases from J, the gap between germline ends came to 8 bases. In nucleotides, the CDR3 is TGTGCCAGTAGTATCATACAGGCAACTAATGAAAAACTGTTTTTT. This codes for CASSIIQATNEKLFF.

V is TRBV11-3 and J is TRBJ2-1, with 8 positions matching TRBD2. The CDR3 runs 15 residues. The J segment lost 5 bases and the V segment lost 7 bases, leaving 10 bases of the junction unmatched. CDR1 and CDR2 (germline): SGHNT, YENEEA. The CDR3, as DNA: TGTGCCAGCATTCAGGGCGGGAGGCCCGACAATGAGCAGTTCTTC. Encoded protein: CASIQGGRPDNEQFF.

This chain connects TRBV2 to TRBJ1-2; 7 bases map to TRBD1. J was trimmed by 3 bases and V by 5 bases; bases with no gene match: 0. Germline V gene data show CDR1 as SNHLY and CDR2 as FYNNEI. The CDR3 is 12 residues long. The CDR3 loop is CASSTGDYGYTF. CDR3 coding DNA: TGTGCCAGCAGTACAGGGGACTATGGCTACACCTTC. Using reference TRBV2 and TRBJ1-2 for the parts outside the CDR3, the full variable domain is EPEVTQTPSHQVTQMGQEVILRCVPISNHLYFYWYRQILGQKVEFLVSFYNNEISEKSEIFDDQFSVERPDGSNFTLKIRSTKLEDSAMYFCASSTGDYGYTFGSGTRLTVV.

The chain recombines TRBV7-2 with TRBJ1-1; D is unclear. The germline gives CDR1 SGHTA, CDR2 FQGNSA. With 0 bases removed from V and 0 bases from J, the gap between germline ends came to 5 bases. The CDR3 covers 14 residues. The CDR3 reads CASSLARLNTEAFF. CDR3 in DNA: TGTGCCAGCAGCTTAGCCAGGCTGAACACTGAAGCTTTCTTT.

This chain links TRBV27 with TRBJ2-7, with TRBD1 identical over 7 bases. V gave up 4 bases and J gave up 4 bases; unmatched junction bases: 7. This CDR3 is built from 14 residues. Germline CDR1 and CDR2: MNHEY and SMNVEV (reference sequence). CDR3 DNA: TGTGCCAGCAGTTCCTGGGACAGCTCTTACGAGCAGTACTTC. As protein: CASSSWDSSYEQYF.